The 14 T cell receptor beta chains below all came from one sample that was sequenced in a study of blood T cell repertoires in COVID-19. The assay was immunoSEQ multiplex PCR, and TCRdb's table has in-frame clones only and misses some. The sample has 150,000 or so clones; 80% to 90% are singletons. The sequencing sample was made of peripheral blood. The receptors originated from a human donor with acute or convalescent COVID-19. The donor label of this sample is uncertain.

A few counts support this clone. V usage is TRBV9 and J usage is TRBJ1-3; 9 bases agree with TRBD1. The germline CDR1 and CDR2 sequences are SGDLS and YYNGEE. The length of the CDR3 is 15 residues. With V trimmed by 8 bases and J by 4 bases, 10 bases remained unmatched. The CDR3 loop is CASGAADRGGNTIYF. Here the CDR3 DNA reads TGTGCCAGTGGAGCGGCGGACAGGGGAGGAAACACCATATATTTT. Drawing the rest from reference TRBV9 and TRBJ1-3, the complete variable domain is DSGVTQTPKHLITATGQRVTLRCSPRSGDLSVYWYQQSLDQGLQFLIQYYNGEERAKGNILERFSAQQFPDLHSELNLSSLELGDSALYFCASGAADRGGNTIYFGEGSWLTVV.

The V gene is TRBV3-1 (or the pseudogene TRBV3-2), the J gene TRBJ2-3, with TRBD2 matching over 13 bases. Germline V CDR1 and CDR2: LGHDT, YNNKEL (reference sequence). CDR3 length: 18 residues. The junction had 11 bases not matched to a gene; V was cut back by 4 bases and J by 4 bases. CDR3 coding DNA: TGTGCCAGCAGCCCAACTCTTCTACTAGCGGGGGGGCCAGATACGCAGTATTTT. It yields the protein CASSPTLLLAGGPDTQYF.

This clone was counted only a few times. The V and J genes are TRBV2 and TRBJ1-5; D is unclear. The CDR3 has 15 amino acids. V lost 1 base to trimming and J lost 4 bases, with 11 bases between them. Per germline, CDR1 SNHLY and CDR2 FYNNEI. The CDR3 region has the DNA TGTGCCAGCAGTGAAGAGGCAGCGATTAATCAGCCCCAGCATTTT. Its translation: CASSEEAAINQPQHF.

The chain has TRBV5-1 and TRBJ2-4; D is uncertain. Germline-derived CDR1 and CDR2 are SGHRS and YFSETQ. Trimming cost V 4 bases and J 0 bases, with 11 bases left between them. The length of the CDR3 is 15 residues. The CDR3 region has the DNA TGCGCCAGCAGCATAGGAACGGGAGCCAAAAACATTCAGTACTTC. This gives the protein CASSIGTGAKNIQYF.

The CDR3 spells CASSLTGGGEAFF. CDR3 sequence (DNA): TGTGCCAGCAGCTTAACAGGGGGCGGTGAAGCTTTCTTT. The chain employs TRBV7-3 and TRBJ1-1; TRBD1 aligns across 7 bases. V was clipped by 0 bases and J by 7 bases; unmatched bases: 2. Per germline, CDR1 SGHTA and CDR2 FQGTGA. The length of the CDR3 is 13 residues. Full variable domain (remainder filled in from reference TRBV7-3 and TRBJ1-1): GAGVSQTPSNKVTEKGKYVELRCDPISGHTALYWYRQSLGQGPEFLIYFQGTGAADDSGLPNDRFFAVRPEGSVSTLKIQRTERGDSAVYLCASSLTGGGEAFFGQGTRLTVV.

The chain couples TRBV4-1 to TRBJ2-3, with D perhaps matching TRBD2 (7 bases). The V end lost 4 bases, the J end lost 2 bases, and 16 bases lay between the germline ends. Germline CDR1 MGHRA, CDR2 YSYEKL. This CDR3 contains 16 residues. The CDR3 loop reads CASSPGASGVTDTQYF. For the CDR3, the DNA is TGCGCCAGCAGCCCAGGGGCCAGCGGGGTCACAGATACGCAGTATTTT.

The chain employs TRBV2 and TRBJ2-3; D is undetermined. V dropped 3 bases and J dropped 2 bases, with 6 bases sitting between them. Germline CDR1 is SNHLY and CDR2 is FYNNEI. This CDR3 has 13 residues. The CDR3 DNA sequence: TGTGCCAGCAGTGACGGGTACACAGATACGCAGTATTTT. Amino acid sequence: CASSDGYTDTQYF.

The V gene is TRBV3-1 (or the pseudogene TRBV3-2), the J gene TRBJ1-2; D gene unclear. Trimming removed 3 bases from V and 7 bases from J, with 27 bases in between. The CDR3 runs 18 residues. The germline CDR1 and CDR2 sequences are LGHDT and YNNKEL (reference sequence). The CDR3 bases are TGTGCCAGCAGCCAGGGAGCCCCCACCGTGGGAGTTAGGCCTGGCTACACCTTC. Its protein product is CASSQGAPTVGVRPGYTF.

This chain joins TRBV6-5 and TRBJ2-7; D is perhaps TRBD1 (6 bases). Germline V gene sequence: CDR1 MNHEY, CDR2 SVGAGI. The CDR3 extends over 14 amino acids. The V end lost 5 bases, the J end lost 3 bases, and 14 bases lay between the germline ends. CDR3 sequence reads: CASSPWKGGYEQYF. CDR3 nucleotide sequence: TGTGCCAGCAGTCCCTGGAAAGGGGGCTACGAGCAGTACTTC.

The rearrangement joins TRBV3-1 (or the pseudogene TRBV3-2) to TRBJ2-1; possibly TRBD2 for D (6 bases). CDR1 and CDR2 from the germline V gene are LGHDT and YNNKEL (reference sequence). The ends were cut back, 0 bases at V and 3 bases at J, with 9 bases in the middle. CDR3 length: 15 residues. CDR3 amino acids: CASSQDAGNYNEQFF. The CDR3, as DNA: TGTGCCAGCAGCCAAGATGCGGGGAACTACAATGAGCAGTTCTTC.

CDR3 in amino acids: CASTTAGFFQETQYF. The CDR3, as DNA: TGCGCCAGCACCACGGCGGGGTTCTTTCAAGAGACCCAGTACTTC. The chain couples TRBV5-1 to TRBJ2-5, with D possibly being TRBD2 (6 bases). V lost 6 bases to trimming and J lost 2 bases, with 17 bases between them. The V gene's germline CDR1 is SGHRS and CDR2 YFSETQ. The CDR3 sequence is 15 residues long.

This clone was seen a few times. The chain employs TRBV24-1 and TRBJ2-2, with D hard to call. CDR1 and CDR2 (germline): KGHDR, SFDVKD. Trimming left V 4 bases short and J 9 bases short, with 11 bases between. The CDR3 length is 13 residues. Here the CDR3 reads CATSDSNSRELFF. DNA for the CDR3: TGTGCCACCAGTGACTCTAACTCGAGGGAGCTGTTTTTT.

V is TRBV3-1 (or the pseudogene TRBV3-2) and J is TRBJ1-5; no firm D call. The CDR3 spans 16 residues. The germline V gene has CDR1 LGHDT and CDR2 YNNKEL (reference sequence). Trimming pared 2 bases from V and 2 bases from J, leaving 13 bases between. The CDR3 reads CASSQMPPSGNQPQHF. The CDR3 region has the DNA TGTGCCAGCAGCCAAATGCCCCCGAGCGGCAATCAGCCCCAGCATTTT.

The chain carries TRBV19 and TRBJ1-1; TRBD1 might be the D (5 bases). Trimming pared 3 bases from V and 0 bases from J, leaving 17 bases between. The CDR3 sequence is 17 residues long. The germline gives CDR1 LNHDA, CDR2 SQIVND (reference sequence). The DNA of the CDR3 is TGTGCCAGTAGTATTCCCAGGCAGGGCTTACTGAACACTGAAGCTTTCTTT. This encodes CASSIPRQGLLNTEAFF.